These T cell receptor beta chains were read from a single sample in a study of blood T cell repertoires in COVID-19. TCRdb keeps only in-frame clones here, not all; method: immunoSEQ multiplex PCR. This table has 100,000 to 150,000 clones, 88% appearing once. The sequenced material came from peripheral blood. The receptors derive from a man in his forties or fifties with acute or convalescent COVID-19. CDR3s include the opening cysteine and the closing phenylalanine or tryptophan. The D gene is left open where the match is weak. Size is omitted from some rows. Given values are once, few, many or a class for expanded clones.

J gene | clone size | V gene | D gene | CDR3 DNA | CDR3 protein
TRBJ1-1 | NA | TRBV5-1 | NA | TGCGCCAGCAGCTTTTCGGAGGGGAGGGCTGAAGCTTTCTTT | CASSFSEGRAEAFF
TRBJ2-1 | once | TRBV6-1 | TRBD2 | TGTGCCAGCAGTGTTAGGACTAGCGGGGTAGTCAATGAGCAGTTCTTC | CASSVRTSGVVNEQFF
TRBJ2-7 | NA | TRBV29-1 | TRBD2 | TGCAGCGTCCTGGGGCTAGCGGCAGTCTCCTACGAGCAGTACTTC | CSVLGLAAVSYEQYF
TRBJ2-3 | NA | TRBV27 | NA | TGTGCCAGCAGTAATCGTTGGGGCGGTAACACAGATACGCAGTATTTT | CASSNRWGGNTDTQYF
TRBJ2-1 | NA | TRBV5-1 | TRBD2 | TGCGCCAGCAGCCCTCTAGCGGGCCCGAATGAGCAGTTCTTC | CASSPLAGPNEQFF
TRBJ2-3 | NA | TRBV24-1 | NA | TGTGCCACCAGTAGCTACATATCGGGGGATACCACAGATACGCAGTATTTT | CATSSYISGDTTDTQYF
TRBJ1-4 | NA | TRBV7-9 | NA | TGTGCCAGCAGCTTAGCGGGGGCAGGGAATAATGAAAAACTGTTTTTT | CASSLAGAGNNEKLFF
TRBJ2-5 | NA | TRBV6-2/TRBV6-3 | TRBD2 | TGTGCCAGCAGTTATCGCAAAGCGGGAATCGGTTTCCAAGAGACCCAGTACTTC | CASSYRKAGIGFQETQYF
TRBJ1-3 | NA | TRBV10-1 | NA | TGCGCCAGCAGGGTGGTGGCGGGGCCCCGATCGGGAAACACCATATATTTT | CASRVVAGPRSGNTIYF
TRBJ2-5 | NA | TRBV7-9 | NA | TGTGCCAGCAGAAGTAGCGGAGCCTACCAAGAGACCCAGTACTTC | CASRSSGAYQETQYF
TRBJ2-4 | NA | TRBV9 | NA | TGTGCCAGCAGCGAACAGGGACACCTCGACGGCATTCAGTACTTC | CASSEQGHLDGIQYF
TRBJ1-2 | NA | TRBV19 | NA | TGTGCCAGAGCTCCCGGGGGGGTCTATGGCTACACCTTC | CARAPGGVYGYTF
TRBJ2-6 | NA | TRBV3-1/TRBV3-2 | NA | TGTGCCAGCAGCTTAAGCGGTTCTGGGGCCAACGTCCTGACTTTC | CASSLSGSGANVLTF
TRBJ2-7 | once | TRBV6-5 | TRBD2 | TGTGCCAGCAGGTACACTAGCGGGGGTTTCTACGAGCAGTACTTC | CASRYTSGGFYEQYF
TRBJ1-4 | NA | TRBV5-1 | TRBD1 | TGCGCCAGCAGCCCGAGGGCCGGGACAGGGAGTGAACTGTTTTTT | CASSPRAGTGSELFF
TRBJ2-1 | NA | TRBV30 | TRBD2 | TGTGCCTGGAGTGCTACTAGCGCGAATGAGCAGTTCTTC | CAWSATSANEQFF
TRBJ2-1 | few | TRBV5-4 | TRBD2 | TGTGCCAGCAGCTCGCCGGGACTAGCCACTTACAATGAGCAGTTCTTC | CASSSPGLATYNEQFF
TRBJ1-3 | NA | TRBV12-5 | TRBD1 | TGTGCTAGTGGTTTGGCACTCGGGGACAGAGGCTCTGGAAACACCATATATTTT | CASGLALGDRGSGNTIYF
TRBJ1-5 | NA | TRBV27 | NA | TGTGCCAGCTCGACAGCATATAGCAATCAGCCCCAGCATTTT | CASSTAYSNQPQHF
TRBJ2-1 | once | TRBV11-3 | TRBD2 | TGTGCCAGCAGCCTCATCCGGACTAGCGGTCTTTCCTACAATGAGCAGTTCTTC | CASSLIRTSGLSYNEQFF
TRBJ2-7 | NA | TRBV5-1 | NA | TGCGCCAGCAGCCCCGGAGACCACCTCTTCTACGAGCAGTACTTC | CASSPGDHLFYEQYF
TRBJ1-2 | NA | TRBV11-2 | TRBD1 | TGTGCCAGCAGCGACAGGGGACTTGCTGGCTACACCTTC | CASSDRGLAGYTF
TRBJ2-2 | NA | TRBV7-2 | NA | TGTGCCAGCAGTTTAACTAGAATTTATACCGGGGAGCTGTTTTTT | CASSLTRIYTGELFF
TRBJ2-3 | NA | TRBV6-4 | NA | TGTGCCAGCAGTGAATCAGGGGCTCCCACAGATACGCAGTATTTT | CASSESGAPTDTQYF
TRBJ1-2 | few | TRBV4-1 | NA | TGCGCCAGCAGCCCGGGTGCTAACTATGGCTACACCTTC | CASSPGANYGYTF
TRBJ1-6 | NA | TRBV6-5 | NA | TGTGCCAGCAGTTACGGACTCCATTCACCCCTCCACTTT | CASSYGLHSPLHF
TRBJ2-3 | NA | TRBV5-1 | TRBD2 | TGCGCCAGCAGCTTTTTCACTAGCGGGAGTGTAACAGATACGCAGTATTTT | CASSFFTSGSVTDTQYF
TRBJ1-1 | NA | TRBV30 | NA | TGTGCCTGCTCAGTCAGAATTGTGAACACTGAAGCTTTCTTT | CACSVRIVNTEAFF
TRBJ1-1 | NA | TRBV4-3 | TRBD1 | TGCGCCAGCAGCCAAGATGGGGGCCCAGGGGGCACTGAAGCTTTCTTT | CASSQDGGPGGTEAFF